This T cell receptor (beta chain) appears in the sequencing data of a study of T cell repertoires in cytomegalovirus infection. Study-level information: Carrying CMV and the relevant HLA type showed in public TCR beta signatures.

This CDR3 has 12 amino acids. The V end lost 4 bases, the J end lost 2 bases, and 9 bases lay between the germline ends. Germline-derived CDR1 and CDR2 are DFQATT and SNEGSKA (reference sequence). TCRdb reprocessed the reads with MiXCR, giving one entry per CDR3 protein. This sample has 150,000 to 180,000 distinct CDR3 sequences, with about a quarter found just once. General study points: Dominant in the ex vivo response were TCR beta clonotypes restricted by HLA-C and specific for CMV. Cumulated frequencies of public TCR beta families served to identify carriers of CMV plus the relevant HLA.

This clonotype was seen repeatedly, ten times or more. Its antigen is not known. The sequencing sample was made of PBMCs. The chain is built from TRBV20-1 and TRBJ2-7; D is possibly TRBD1 (5 bases). The clonotype originates from a human donor in good health (CMV status not recorded). Some clones in this sample may be carry-over from other donors' samples. The CDR3 DNA sequence: TGCAGTGCTAAGCAGGGTCCCTACGAGCAGTACTTC. Encoded protein: CSAKQGPYEQYF.